The 21 T cell receptor beta chains reported below all come from one sample, sequenced in a study of PD-L1 blockade in urothelial cancer. TCRdb's copy holds only in-frame clones and misses some; the assay was immunoSEQ multiplex PCR. The data show 90,000 to 100,000 clones, about 90% seen once. Time point given: pretreatment peripheral blood. The sample consisted of PBMCs, taken around atezolizumab (anti-PD-L1) treatment. These receptors were taken from a man in his sixties with urothelial cancer.

The chain recombines TRBV7-3 with TRBJ2-2; 11 bases line up with TRBD1. This CDR3 is 16 amino acids long. From germline, CDR1 is SGHTA and CDR2 FQGTGA. With V trimmed by 6 bases and J by 3 bases, 6 bases remained unmatched. CDR3: CASSSRDRGYTGELFF. The CDR3 nucleotides read TGTGCCAGCAGTAGCCGGGACAGGGGGTACACCGGGGAGCTGTTTTTT.

V and J are TRBV5-1 and TRBJ2-1, with 7 bases aligning to TRBD2. Per germline, CDR1 SGHRS and CDR2 YFSETQ. J lost 0 bases, V lost 4 bases, and 4 bases had no gene match. This CDR3 is built from 15 residues. CDR3 bases: TGCGCCAGCAGCCTTTCTAGCGGCTCCTACAATGAGCAGTTCTTC. Translation gives CASSLSSGSYNEQFF.

The V gene is TRBV4-3, the J gene TRBJ1-1, with D perhaps matching TRBD1 (6 bases). Trimming took 3 bases from V and 5 from J, leaving 16 bases between them. Per the germline V gene, CDR1 is LGHNA and CDR2 is YSLEER. The length of the CDR3 is 15 residues. CDR3 amino acids: CASSHDLQGRTEAFF. The CDR3 DNA is TGCGCCAGCAGCCACGACCTACAGGGTAGGACTGAAGCTTTCTTT.

V and J are TRBV2 and TRBJ1-3; TRBD1 might be the D (5 bases). The CDR3 is 14 amino acids. In germline, CDR1 is SNHLY, CDR2 FYNNEI. V dropped 2 bases and J dropped 0 bases, with 5 bases sitting between them. CDR3 residues: CASSERGSGNTIYF. Here the CDR3 DNA reads TGTGCCAGCAGTGAAAGGGGCTCTGGAAACACCATATATTTT. The full variable domain, completed using reference TRBV2 and TRBJ1-3, is EPEVTQTPSHQVTQMGQEVILRCVPISNHLYFYWYRQILGQKVEFLVSFYNNEISEKSEIFDDQFSVERPDGSNFTLKIRSTKLEDSAMYFCASSERGSGNTIYFGEGSWLTVV.

The chain has TRBV10-3 and TRBJ2-3; possibly TRBD2 for D (7 bases). There are 15 residues in the CDR3. Germline V gene data show CDR1 as ENHRY and CDR2 as SYGVKD. Trimming took 10 bases from V and 5 from J, leaving 22 bases between them. CDR3 bases: TGTGCCACCAAAAGGGGGGGGGCTGATGGAGATACGCAGTATTTT. Translated: CATKRGGADGDTQYF.

The gene calls are TRBV19 and TRBJ2-7; 11 bases are a match to TRBD1. CDR1 and CDR2 (germline): LNHDA, SQIVND (reference sequence). The CDR3 totals 16 residues. J lost 4 bases, V lost 5 bases, and 10 bases had no gene match. Here the CDR3 reads CASSPNPGTGGYEQYF. CDR3 coding DNA: TGTGCCAGTAGTCCCAACCCGGGGACAGGGGGGTACGAGCAGTACTTC.

The chain uses TRBV18 and TRBJ1-5; 11 nucleotides agree with TRBD1. The CDR3 spans 18 residues. V lost 6 bases, J lost 0 bases, and 10 bases stayed unmatched. Germline CDR1 reads KGHSH; CDR2 reads LQKENI. The CDR3: CASSSGTGGSYSNQPQHF. The CDR3 DNA reads TGTGCCAGCTCCTCCGGGACAGGGGGGTCTTATAGCAATCAGCCCCAGCATTTT.

This chain uses TRBV18 with TRBJ2-3; 12 bases match TRBD2. The CDR3 is 18 residues long. CDR1 is KGHSH, CDR2 LQKENI, per germline. Trimming at V came to 5 bases and at J to 3 bases, leaving 12 bases not matched to a gene. Here the CDR3 DNA reads TGTGCCAGCTCAACACTAGCGGGGGGCCAATCCCGAACAGATACGCAGTATTTT. Encoded protein: CASSTLAGGQSRTDTQYF.

This rearrangement joins TRBV19 to TRBJ2-1, with D tentatively TRBD2 (5 bases). Germline assignment: CDR1 LNHDA and CDR2 SQIVND (reference sequence). The CDR3 has 15 residues. V was trimmed by 5 bases and J by 9 bases, leaving 20 bases between them. CDR3 amino acids: CASSATDFGGGEQFF. The CDR3 bases are TGTGCCAGTAGTGCTACGGATTTTGGAGGTGGTGAGCAGTTCTTC. The whole variable domain, remainder taken from reference TRBV19 and TRBJ2-1, is DGGITQSPKYLFRKEGQNVTLSCEQNLNHDAMYWYRQDPGQGLRLIYYSQIVNDFQKGDIAEGYSVSREKKESFPLTVTSAQKNPTAFYLCASSATDFGGGEQFFGPGTRLTVL.

The chain has TRBV30 and TRBJ2-7; TRBD1 might be the D (6 bases). CDR1 is GTSNPN, CDR2 SVGIG, per germline (reference sequence). V was clipped by 4 bases and J by 6 bases, with 13 bases between them. This CDR3 contains 12 residues. The CDR3 loop is CAWNKNRVEQYF. DNA of the CDR3: TGTGCCTGGAACAAAAACAGGGTCGAGCAGTACTTC.

The chain recombines TRBV9 with TRBJ2-5; 7 positions agree with TRBD1. V gave up 3 bases and J gave up 3 bases; unmatched junction bases: 11. The germline V gene encodes CDR1 SGDLS and CDR2 YYNGEE. The CDR3 sequence is 16 residues long. CDR3 DNA: TGTGCCAGCAGCGGCGTCGGGACAGAACATAAAGAGACCCAGTACTTC. This gives the protein CASSGVGTEHKETQYF.

The chain combines TRBV5-1 with TRBJ2-1; 12 bases are a match to TRBD2. J was trimmed by 6 bases and V by 4 bases; bases with no gene match: 2. The CDR3 length is 14 residues. The germline CDR1 and CDR2 sequences are SGHRS and YFSETQ. CDR3 sequence: CASSRTSGTNEQFF. DNA for the CDR3: TGCGCCAGCAGCCGGACTAGCGGGACCAATGAGCAGTTCTTC. The full variable domain, with the rest looked up from reference TRBV5-1 and TRBJ2-1, is KAGVTQTPRYLIKTRGQQVTLSCSPISGHRSVSWYQQTPGQGLQFLFEYFSETQRNKGNFPGRFSGRQFSNSRSEMNVSTLELGDSALYLCASSRTSGTNEQFFGPGTRLTVL.

This chain uses TRBV5-6 with TRBJ2-3, with 14 bases aligning to TRBD2. The germline gives CDR1 SGHDT, CDR2 YYEEEE. The J segment lost 4 bases and the V segment lost 2 bases, leaving 9 bases of the junction unmatched. The CDR3 extends over 18 amino acids. The CDR3 here is CASSLHRLAGGLADTQYF. CDR3 nucleotide sequence: TGTGCCAGCAGCTTACACCGACTAGCGGGGGGGCTAGCAGATACGCAGTATTTT.

The V and J genes are TRBV13 and TRBJ2-1; 8 bases are a match to TRBD2. Germline trimming cut 0 bases from V and 0 bases from J; bases unmatched to any gene: 4. The CDR3 is 17 amino acids. Germline CDR1 is PRHDT and CDR2 is FYEKMQ (reference sequence). CDR3 sequence: CASSLGRGGASYNEQFF. CDR3 DNA sequence: TGTGCCAGCAGCTTAGGCCGGGGGGGTGCCTCCTACAATGAGCAGTTCTTC.

The chain uses TRBV7-2 and TRBJ1-2; D is unclear. Per germline, CDR1 SGHTA and CDR2 FQGNSA. The CDR3 runs to 14 residues. V shed 5 bases and J shed 0 bases, with 10 bases lying between them. The CDR3 DNA sequence: TGTGCCAGCAGCCTAACGACAACTAACTATGGCTACACCTTC. It is translated as CASSLTTTNYGYTF.

The chain carries TRBV6-5 and TRBJ2-7; D is perhaps TRBD1 (5 bases). The V gene lost 5 bases and the J gene lost 3 bases, with 17 bases spanning the gap. Germline-derived CDR1 and CDR2 are MNHEY and SVGAGI. This CDR3 contains 15 residues. The CDR3 coding sequence is TGTGCCAGCAGTCTAGAGAATAAAAGGGGCTACGAGCAGTACTTC. Its translation is CASSLENKRGYEQYF.

This chain joins TRBV6-6 and TRBJ1-1; TRBD1 matches at 9 bases. The V segment lost 6 bases and the J segment 2 bases; nucleotides outside the gene matches: 10. Germline CDR1 and CDR2: MNHNY and SVGAGI (reference sequence). The CDR3 is 16 residues long. This CDR3 is CASSPQGARPNTEAFF. The CDR3 bases are TGTGCCAGCAGCCCACAGGGGGCCAGACCCAACACTGAAGCTTTCTTT.

CDR3 protein: CASSLAGSGAKNIQYF. In DNA, the CDR3 is TGTGCCAGCAGCTTGGCCGGGAGTGGAGCCAAAAACATTCAGTACTTC. The chain has TRBV5-4 and TRBJ2-4, with a possible D match to TRBD2 (6 bases). In germline, CDR1 is SGHNT, CDR2 YYREEE (reference sequence). Trimming removed 0 bases from V and 0 bases from J, with 10 bases in between. This CDR3 spans 16 amino acids.

V is TRBV2 and J is TRBJ2-7; unclear D gene. The CDR3 covers 13 residues. CDR1 is SNHLY and CDR2 is FYNNEI in the germline V gene. The V end was cut by 1 base, the J end by 2 bases, with 6 bases between. The CDR3 DNA sequence: TGTGCCAGCAGTGAAGACAGTACCTACGAGCAGTACTTC. It encodes CASSEDSTYEQYF.

The chain joins TRBV19 to TRBJ1-6, with a possible D match to TRBD1 (6 bases). In germline, CDR1 is LNHDA, CDR2 SQIVND (reference sequence). V was trimmed by 6 bases and J by 6 bases, leaving 12 bases between them. The CDR3 loop spans 14 amino acids. CDR3 loop: CASSGTRLNSPLHF. The CDR3 nucleotides read TGTGCCAGTAGCGGGACACGGCTTAATTCACCCCTCCACTTT.

This clone has a single count. The chain recombines TRBV6-5 with TRBJ2-2; 8 bases align to TRBD2. The V segment lost 2 bases and the J segment 4 bases; nucleotides outside the gene matches: 3. The CDR3 runs 15 residues. The V gene's germline CDR1 is MNHEY and CDR2 SVGAGI. The DNA for the CDR3 is TGTGCCAGCAGTTACAGGACTAGCCGCACCGGGGAGCTGTTTTTT. Protein: CASSYRTSRTGELFF.